The next 10 T cell receptor beta chains were all read from a single sample in a study of OX40 agonist ivuxolimab in advanced cancers. The method was immunoSEQ multiplex PCR; TCRdb's version includes in-frame clones alone and lacks a portion of them. The sample holds around 49,000 clones, more than 75% seen once. Sample: CD4+ or CD8+ T cells sorted from blood, taken in a trial of the OX40 agonist ivuxolimab. The receptors here all came from an adult with an advanced solid tumor such as melanoma, head and neck, liver or kidney cancer.

The count of this clone is one. This chain links TRBV27 with TRBJ2-1; D could derive from TRBD1 or TRBD2 (5 bases each). CDR1 is MNHEY, CDR2 SMNVEV, per germline (reference sequence). The CDR3 runs to 17 residues. Trimming shortened V by 1 base and J by 9 bases, and 22 bases separated the two germline ends. CDR3 amino acids: CASSLLEPGPYPPEQFF. CDR3 coding DNA: TGTGCCAGCAGTTTATTGGAGCCGGGACCCTACCCCCCTGAGCAGTTCTTC.

The rearrangement joins TRBV7-9 to TRBJ2-3, with 9 bases matching TRBD2. After removal of 5 bases from V and 2 bases from J, the junction contained 11 bases not matched to a gene. The germline gives CDR1 SEHNR, CDR2 FQNEAQ (reference sequence). The CDR3 length is 17 residues. DNA of the CDR3: TGTGCCAGCAGCACCAACCGAGCGGGAGGACTCACAGATACGCAGTATTTT. Protein sequence: CASSTNRAGGLTDTQYF.

J is TRBJ2-7 and V is TRBV5-6; D is uncertain. Trimming took 0 bases from V and 4 from J, leaving 5 bases between them. Germline CDR1 reads SGHDT; CDR2 reads YYEEEE. The CDR3 is made up of 12 amino acids. CDR3 amino acids: CASSLEAYEQYF. CDR3 nucleotide sequence: TGTGCCAGCAGCTTGGAAGCTTACGAGCAGTACTTC. Full variable domain (outside the CDR3, taken from reference TRBV5-6 and TRBJ2-7): DAGVTQSPTHLIKTRGQQVTLRCSPKSGHDTVSWYQQALGQGPQFIFQYYEEEERQRGNFPDRFSGHQFPNYSSELNVNALLLGDSALYLCASSLEAYEQYFGPGTRLTVT.

The chain joins TRBV27 to TRBJ2-1; D gene unclear. The germline V gene encodes CDR1 MNHEY and CDR2 SMNVEV (reference sequence). CDR3 length equals 14 residues. V lost 0 bases to trimming and J lost 8 bases, with 11 bases between them. CDR3 sequence: CASSLSHLEYEQFF. The CDR3 DNA is TGTGCCAGCAGTTTATCACATCTAGAATATGAGCAGTTCTTC.

This clone has only one observation. The chain has TRBV19 and TRBJ2-3; TRBD2 matches 8 bases. The germline gives CDR1 LNHDA, CDR2 SQIVND (reference sequence). This CDR3 spans 14 amino acids. The ends lost 5 bases at V and 4 bases at J; junction bases unmatched: 5. The CDR3 DNA is TGTGCCAGTAGTGTAGTAGCGGGGTCAGATACGCAGTATTTT. Its protein product is CASSVVAGSDTQYF. Supplemented by reference TRBV19 and TRBJ2-3, the full variable domain reads DGGITQSPKYLFRKEGQNVTLSCEQNLNHDAMYWYRQDPGQGLRLIYYSQIVNDFQKGDIAEGYSVSREKKESFPLTVTSAQKNPTAFYLCASSVVAGSDTQYFGPGTRLTVL.

The chain has TRBV10-3 and TRBJ1-2; D remains unclear. V was clipped by 0 bases and J by 2 bases, with 13 bases between them. There are 16 residues in the CDR3. Germline CDR1 reads ENHRY; CDR2 reads SYGVKD. DNA of the CDR3: TGTGCCATCAGTGAGTCATTAGGGCAGTCCAACTATGGCTACACCTTC. Residues: CAISESLGQSNYGYTF.

This clone was counted a single time. This chain joins TRBV30 and TRBJ2-7; a possible D gene is TRBD1 (6 bases). V was clipped by 4 bases and J by 5 bases, with 12 bases between them. The CDR3 contains 12 residues. Germline V gene data show CDR1 as GTSNPN and CDR2 as SVGIG (reference sequence). The CDR3 sequence is CAWNPDSHEQYF. CDR3 sequence (DNA): TGTGCCTGGAACCCGGACAGCCACGAGCAGTACTTC.

The table lists this clone with a few counts. The rearrangement joins TRBV7-9 to TRBJ1-2, with D maybe TRBD1 (6 bases). Germline V gene lookup returns CDR1 SEHNR and CDR2 FQNEAQ (reference sequence). Trimming took 9 bases from V and 6 from J, leaving 8 bases between them. The CDR3 spans 10 residues. CDR3 residues: CASRQDGYTF. CDR3 coding DNA: TGTGCCAGTAGACAGGATGGCTACACCTTC.

The chain is built from TRBV5-5 and TRBJ2-6; D unresolved. V lost 4 bases and J 0 bases, leaving 14 bases between the germline ends. Germline-derived CDR1 and CDR2 are SGHKS and YYEKEE (reference sequence). The CDR3 covers 17 residues. The CDR3 DNA follows: TGTGCCAGCAGCCCTCTTAATACGGACTCTGGGGCCAACGTCCTGACTTTC. Translating it yields CASSPLNTDSGANVLTF.

The chain links TRBV4-1 to TRBJ2-5, with D perhaps TRBD1 (6 bases). The tail of the sequence fits TRBJ2-7 better, so the J call may be wrong. Looked up from germline, CDR1 is MGHRA and CDR2 is YSYEKL. This CDR3 has 14 residues. CDR3 in DNA: TGCGCCAGCAGCCATACCCCGGACAGCTACGAGCAGTACTTC. It specifies CASSHTPDSYEQYF.